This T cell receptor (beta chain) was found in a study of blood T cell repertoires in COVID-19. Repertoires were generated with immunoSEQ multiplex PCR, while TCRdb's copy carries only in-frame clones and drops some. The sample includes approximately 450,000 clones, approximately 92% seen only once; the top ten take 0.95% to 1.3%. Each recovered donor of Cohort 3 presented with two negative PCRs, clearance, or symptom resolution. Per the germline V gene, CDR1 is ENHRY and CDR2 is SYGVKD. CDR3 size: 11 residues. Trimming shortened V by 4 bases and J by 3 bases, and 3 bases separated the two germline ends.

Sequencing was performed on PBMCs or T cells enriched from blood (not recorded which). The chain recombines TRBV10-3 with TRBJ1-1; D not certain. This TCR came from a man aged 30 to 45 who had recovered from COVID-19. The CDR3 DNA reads TGTGCCATCAGTGCCTACACTGAAGCTTTCTTT. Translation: CAISAYTEAFF.